These T cell receptor beta chains were read from a single sample in a study of CD8+CD57+ T cells in acquired aplastic anemia. TCRdb re-analysed the reads in MiXCR, keeping a single row per CDR3 protein. This sample has some 140,000 distinct CDR3 sequences, with about 54% found just once. The sequencing sample was made of sorted CD4+, CD8+, or CD8+CD57+ T cells (not recorded which) from PBMCs. These receptors were obtained from a human donor with aplastic anemia. The CDR3 runs from the conserved cysteine through the conserved F or W. The order of the fields is J gene, clone size, V gene, D gene, CDR3 DNA, CDR3 protein. D genes are given only for firm matches. Size is omitted from some rows. Given values are once, few, many or a class for expanded clones.

TRBJ2-7 few TRBV7-6 TRBD1 TGTGCCAGCAGCGAAGACAGGGGGCGCCCCGAGCAGTACTTC CASSEDRGRPEQYF
TRBJ2-2 few TRBV7-9 TRBD2 TGTGCCAGCAGTTCTAGCGGCACCGGGGAGCTGTTTTTT CASSSSGTGELFF
TRBJ2-1 - TRBV7-6 TRBD2 TGTGCCAGCAGCTTAGCAGGACTAGCGGGAAATGAGCAGTTCTTC CASSLAGLAGNEQFF
TRBJ1-3 many TRBV7-9 - TGTGCCAGCAGCTACTCTGGAAACACCATATATTTT CASSYSGNTIYF
TRBJ2-7 many TRBV7-6 - TGTGCCAGCAGCTTAGCGGACAGCCTTGACCGGGAGCAGTACTTC CASSLADSLDREQYF
TRBJ1-2 few TRBV27 - TGTGCCAGCAGAACCCCCGGGGGCGCGAACGCTGGCTACACCTTC CASRTPGGANAGYTF
TRBJ2-2 - TRBV24-1 - TGTGCCACCAGTGATGCGAGGGGAAATCGGCAGCACGGGGAGCTGGTTTTT CATSDARGNRQHGELVF
TRBJ2-5 - TRBV20-1 - TGCAGTGCTAGAGTACCGCATCAAGAGACCCAGTACTTC CSARVPHQETQYF
TRBJ1-2 - TRBV7-2 - TGTGCCAGCAGCTTGAGCCGGAATGGCTACACCTTC CASSLSRNGYTF
TRBJ2-7 - TRBV2 - TGTGCCAGCAGTCAACCAGACTGGTCCTACGAGCAGTACTTC CASSQPDWSYEQYF
TRBJ2-1 - TRBV15 TRBD1 TGTGCCACCAGCAGAGATTGGCAGGGGGTTTTCAATGAGCAGTTCTTC CATSRDWQGVFNEQFF
TRBJ2-7 - TRBV29-1 TRBD2 TGCAGCGTCACTAGCGTATCCTACGAGCAGTACTTC CSVTSVSYEQYF
TRBJ1-2 - TRBV29-1 TRBD1 TGCAGCGGGTGGGACAGGGCGGATTTCGGCTACACCTTC CSGWDRADFGYTF
TRBJ2-7 - TRBV15 - TGTGCCACCAGCAGAGATCGGCAGGGAAGGGGCGAGCAGTACTTC CATSRDRQGRGEQYF
TRBJ1-2 - TRBV7-2 - TGTGCCAGCAGCTCCTCGGGGGGCAGTGGCTACACCTTC CASSSSGGSGYTF
TRBJ2-1 few TRBV29-1 - TGCAGCGGGGAAGGCGTCAATGAGCAGTTCTTC CSGEGVNEQFF
TRBJ2-3 once TRBV15 - TGTGCCACCAGCAGAGATGGACTCCAGAAAGATACGCAGTATTTT CATSRDGLQKDTQYF
TRBJ2-1 - TRBV2 - TGTGCCAGCCGGTCCAATGAGCAGTTCTTC CASRSNEQFF
TRBJ2-7 - TRBV20-1 - TGCAGTGCTAGGGGCAGGGGGGACTACGAGCAGTACTTC CSARGRGDYEQYF
TRBJ1-2 - TRBV24-1 - TGTGCCACCAGTGATTTGATTGGGACCGGCTACACCTTC CATSDLIGTGYTF
TRBJ2-5 - TRBV19 - TGTGCCAGTTCAAGACAGGGAGGGAGAGAGACCCAGTACTTC CASSRQGGRETQYF
TRBJ1-5 - TRBV19 - TGTGCCAGTAGTACAGAACTGGGCAATCAGCCCCAGCATTTT CASSTELGNQPQHF
TRBJ2-1 once TRBV7-2 TRBD2 TGTGCCAGCAGCTTAGCGTCGAGCGGGAGCTACAATGAGCAGTTCTTC CASSLASSGSYNEQFF
TRBJ2-1 - TRBV9 - TGTGCCAGCAGCGTAGCAGAAGGGGGCAATGAGCAGTTCTTC CASSVAEGGNEQFF
TRBJ2-7 - TRBV6-1 TRBD1 TGTGCCAGCAGTCAACCCGGGACAGGGGCGGGGGAGCAGTACTTC CASSQPGTGAGEQYF
TRBJ1-4 many TRBV15 TRBD1 TGTGCCACCAGACAGGACAGGGGGCCTGGTGAAAAACTGTTTTTT CATRQDRGPGEKLFF
TRBJ1-2 many TRBV6-5 - TGTGCCAGCAGTTACTCGATCTTCGGCGGTAACTATGGCTACACCTTC CASSYSIFGGNYGYTF
TRBJ2-7 few TRBV10-1 TRBD2 TGCGCCAGCAGTCGCGCAATTAGCGGGAGAACTAACGAGCAGTACTTC CASSRAISGRTNEQYF
TRBJ2-5 many TRBV12-5 - TGTGCTAGTGGCCTGACAGTTGGGAAGGAGACCCAGTACTTC CASGLTVGKETQYF
TRBJ2-1 few TRBV9 TRBD2 TGTGCCAGCAGCCTCACTAGCGGGACATACAATGAGCAGTTCTTC CASSLTSGTYNEQFF
TRBJ2-5 - TRBV5-6 - TGTGCCAGCAGCCCTGGGCCGAATGAGGGGGAGACCCAGTACTTC CASSPGPNEGETQYF
TRBJ2-6 - TRBV2 - TGTGCCAGCAGACAGGTCTTCTCTGGGGCCAACGTCCTGACTTTC CASRQVFSGANVLTF
TRBJ1-6 many TRBV6-2/TRBV6-3 - TGTGCCAGCAGTTATATTCTGGTTGAAGGACAGAGATTATCCCTCCACTTT CASSYILVEGQRLSLHF
TRBJ2-7 - TRBV7-2 TRBD2 TGCGCCAGCAGCTTAGGGGGGACTAGCGGGAGAAGCTTC CASSLGGTSGRSF
TRBJ1-5 - TRBV20-1 - TGCAGTGCTTACAGGGCGAATCAGCCCCAGCATTTT CSAYRANQPQHF
TRBJ2-1 many TRBV10-2 - TGCGCCAGCAGTGACCCCACCTCAGGGGCGATCTACAATGAGCAGTTCTTC CASSDPTSGAIYNEQFF
TRBJ2-4 many TRBV19 - TGTGCCAGTAGTATAGGTTACAGGAGACAGAGGGAAAACATTCAGTACTTC CASSIGYRRQRENIQYF
TRBJ2-7 many TRBV4-1 TRBD1 TGCGCCAGCAGCCTGGGGACAGGTGACGAGCAGTACTTC CASSLGTGDEQYF
TRBJ2-3 - TRBV20-1 - TGCAGTGCTAGAAAGGAGCAACTAGATACGCAGTATTTT CSARKEQLDTQYF
TRBJ2-3 many TRBV5-6 - TGTGCCAGCAGCTTTTCAGGGAGCACAGATACGCAGTATTTT CASSFSGSTDTQYF
TRBJ2-1 - TRBV5-1 TRBD2 TGCGCCAGCAGCGGCACTAGCGGGAGTGGTGAGCAGTTCTTC CASSGTSGSGEQFF
TRBJ1-2 - TRBV29-1 TRBD1 TGCAGCGTTGTTGAAGGGGGCGTTTGGGGCTACACCTTC CSVVEGGVWGYTF
TRBJ2-7 once TRBV25-1 TRBD1 TGTGCCAGCAGCGCATCCTCCGGGACAGGGGCCTACGAGCAGTACTTC CASSASSGTGAYEQYF
TRBJ1-2 few TRBV10-3 - TGTGCCATCACCGGGACCAACTATGGCTACACCTTC CAITGTNYGYTF
TRBJ1-5 - TRBV19 - TGTGCCAGTAGTATAATCGGAGGGGAAGAGACCCAGCATTTT CASSIIGGEETQHF
TRBJ2-7 many TRBV5-1 - TGCGCCAGCAGCTTGGTTTCTCCGAACGCCAGGGAGTCCTACGAGCAGTACTTC CASSLVSPNARESYEQYF
TRBJ2-2 many TRBV7-8 - TGTGCCAGCAGCATGTCAGGGACCGGGGAGCTGTTTTTT CASSMSGTGELFF
TRBJ2-7 - TRBV18 - TGTGCCAGCTCACCATCGGCGGACTACGAGCAGTACTTC CASSPSADYEQYF
TRBJ2-5 many TRBV20-1 - TGCAGTGCTAGAGATATCACGAAAAGACAAGAGACCCAGTACTTC CSARDITKRQETQYF
TRBJ2-2 - TRBV7-9 - TGTGCCAGCAGCTTAAAGTGGGAGCTGTTTTTT CASSLKWELFF
TRBJ2-2 - TRBV15 - TGTGCCACCAGCAGAGGACTAGGAGGCACCGGGGAGCTGTTTTTT CATSRGLGGTGELFF
TRBJ2-3 - TRBV7-6 - TGTGCCAGCAGCTTAGAGGACGGTTTCACAGATACGCAGTATTTT CASSLEDGFTDTQYF
TRBJ2-3 many TRBV7-9 - TGTGCCAGCAGCTTAGTGGCCAGAGGGGCAGATACGCAGTATTTT CASSLVARGADTQYF
TRBJ2-7 - TRBV19 - TGTGCCAGTATAGGAGGGATCTACGAGCAGTACTTC CASIGGIYEQYF
TRBJ1-1 - TRBV20-1 - TGCAGTGCTAGAGACGCCCCTCTGGGGTATTGTAACACTGAAGCTTTCTTT CSARDAPLGYCNTEAFF
TRBJ1-2 few TRBV7-2 - TGTGCCAGCAGCTTAGATCCGGGCTATGGCTACACCTTC CASSLDPGYGYTF
TRBJ2-1 many TRBV20-1 - TGCAGTGCAACCGGACAGTCTCTTGAGCAGTTCTTC CSATGQSLEQFF
TRBJ1-1 - TRBV6-5 - TGTGCCAGCAGTTACGCAGGGGCGAACACTGAAGCTTTCTTT CASSYAGANTEAFF
TRBJ2-5 few TRBV7-9 - TGTGCCAGGCGGACCGGGTGCTTC CARRTGCF